These 28 T cell receptor beta chains came from one sample sequenced in a study of T cells expressing NK-cell markers. TCRdb reprocessed the 5' RACE reads and keeps a single row for each CDR3 protein, giving no DNA. The listing contains a few hundred thousand distinct CDR3 sequences. Sequences were obtained from blood T cells: a sorted CD56 or NKG2C T cell subset, CD4+ or CD8+ T cells, or bulk PBMC T cells (not recorded which). All receptors come from a man between 18 and 69 years old in good health.

The V gene is TRBV13, the J gene TRBJ2-7; without DNA, the TCRdb call of TRBD2 cannot be checked. Germline V gene data show CDR1 as PRHDT and CDR2 as FYEKMQ (reference sequence). The CDR3 contains 16 residues. The chain's CDR3 is CASSFLTSGGPYEQYF. Full variable domain (outside the CDR3, taken from reference TRBV13 and TRBJ2-7): AAGVIQSPRHLIKEKRETATLKCYPIPRHDTVYWYQQGPGQDPQFLISFYEKMQSDKGSIPDRFSAQQFSDYHSELNMSSLELGDSALYFCASSFLTSGGPYEQYFGPGTRLTVT.

V is TRBV19 and J is TRBJ1-5; the D call of TRBD1 rests on TCRdb alone, since no DNA is present to check it. Germline lookup yields CDR1 LNHDA and CDR2 SQIVND (reference sequence). The CDR3 is 14 amino acids. CDR3: CASRDRGGEQPQHF.

CDR3: CSARDLNPPEAFF. This sequence joins TRBV29-1 and TRBJ1-1. Germline V CDR1 and CDR2: SQVTM, ANQGSEA. The CDR3 consists of 13 residues.

The V gene is TRBV20-1, the J gene TRBJ1-4. Germline CDR1 reads DFQATT; CDR2 reads SNEGSKA (reference sequence). This CDR3 is built from 12 residues. This chain's CDR3 is CSASTVNEKLFF.

The chain employs TRBV20-1 and TRBJ2-3; TCRdb's D call of TRBD1 is untestable without DNA. This CDR3 is built from 14 residues. Germline V gene lookup returns CDR1 DFQATT and CDR2 SNEGSKA (reference sequence). The CDR3 loop is CSAPPRGRTDTQYF.

The chain joins TRBV5-5 to TRBJ2-5; TCRdb's D gene call, TRBD1, goes unchecked for lack of DNA. Germline V gene sequence: CDR1 SGHKS, CDR2 YYEKEE (reference sequence). The CDR3 extends over 15 amino acids. This CDR3 is CASSMNGGGQETQYF.

This rearrangement joins TRBV15 to TRBJ1-1; TCRdb's D gene call, TRBD1, goes unchecked for lack of DNA. The length of the CDR3 is 13 residues. From germline, CDR1 is LNHNV and CDR2 YYDKDF (reference sequence). CDR3 sequence reads: CATSRDFRGEAFF.

This chain uses TRBV5-1 with TRBJ2-4. This CDR3 has 15 residues. Per the germline V gene, CDR1 is SGHRS and CDR2 is YFSETQ. CDR3: CASSLAVGAKNIQYF.

This CDR3 is CASGGRLGTEQFF. V and J are TRBV3-1 and TRBJ2-1; TCRdb gives TRBD1 as the D gene, but with no DNA this cannot be confirmed. CDR1 is LGHDT and CDR2 is YNNKEL in the germline V gene (reference sequence). The CDR3 has 13 amino acids.

The chain recombines TRBV3-1 with TRBJ1-2; TCRdb's D call of TRBD1 is untestable without DNA. This CDR3 spans 15 amino acids. CDR1 and CDR2 (germline): LGHDT, YNNKEL (reference sequence). CDR3 sequence: CASSQPAGVGVGYTF.

The rearrangement joins TRBV5-1 to TRBJ2-7; without DNA, the TCRdb call of TRBD2 cannot be checked. CDR3 size: 13 residues. Germline V CDR1 and CDR2: SGHRS, YFSETQ. This CDR3 reads CASRGLAHYEQYF.

The chain carries TRBV19 and TRBJ2-7; the TCRdb D gene call, TRBD1, has no DNA to confirm it. This CDR3 spans 13 amino acids. Germline-derived CDR1 and CDR2 are LNHDA and SQIVND (reference sequence). This CDR3 reads CASSGTSVGEQYF.

The chain uses TRBV25-1 and TRBJ2-1; the TCRdb call, TRBD2, lacks DNA for checking. Per the germline V gene, CDR1 is MGHDK and CDR2 is SYGVNS. The CDR3 sequence is 13 residues long. This chain's CDR3 is CASMGRAVSEQFF.

The V call is TRBV20-1, the J call TRBJ2-7; TCRdb reports TRBD2, a call that lacks DNA to check it against. Germline values: CDR1 DFQATT, CDR2 SNEGSKA (reference sequence). CDR3 size: 16 residues. The CDR3 sequence: CSARDPARGQKYEQYF.

This rearrangement joins TRBV6-5 to TRBJ2-6; TCRdb lists TRBD1, though no DNA is available to test this call. There are 15 residues in the CDR3. Germline lookup yields CDR1 MNHEY and CDR2 SVGAGI. CDR3 protein: CASSYGGTGANVLTF.

V usage is TRBV6-1 and J usage is TRBJ1-6. The CDR3 sequence is 13 residues long. Germline lookup yields CDR1 MNHNS and CDR2 SASEGT. CDR3 sequence: CASAYERNSPLHF.

The chain uses TRBV12-3 or TRBV12-4 and TRBJ2-1; TCRdb's D gene call, TRBD2, goes unchecked for lack of DNA. This CDR3 contains 16 residues. This CDR3 is CASSYRTSGTYNEQFF.

The rearrangement uses TRBV20-1 and TRBJ2-7; the D call of TRBD2 rests on TCRdb alone, since no DNA is present to check it. The CDR3 runs to 14 residues. Germline V gives CDR1 DFQATT, CDR2 SNEGSKA (reference sequence). The CDR3 reads CSATGEGLTYEQYF.

The chain uses TRBV28 and TRBJ2-7. In germline, CDR1 is MDHEN, CDR2 SYDVKM. This CDR3 has 13 amino acids. The CDR3 sequence is CASSTPGLYEQYF.

The genes are TRBV10-3 and TRBJ2-2; TCRdb returns TRBD1, unconfirmable since there is no DNA. The CDR3 is 15 amino acids. Germline CDR1 ENHRY, CDR2 SYGVKD. CDR3 region: CAIGPGPPGTGELFF.

The chain joins TRBV27 to TRBJ2-3; TCRdb's assignment of TRBD1 cannot be checked, as there is no DNA. This CDR3 spans 16 amino acids. CDR1 MNHEY and CDR2 SMNVEV come from the germline V gene (reference sequence). This CDR3 is CASSPDQGQTTDTQYF.

This chain uses TRBV20-1 with TRBJ1-2; TCRdb designates TRBD1, a call that cannot be tested without DNA. The CDR3 consists of 14 residues. Looked up from germline, CDR1 is DFQATT and CDR2 is SNEGSKA (reference sequence). CDR3 protein: CSASRTGDFGGYTF.

The gene calls are TRBV13 and TRBJ2-7; no DNA is available, so the TRBD2 call from TCRdb remains unchecked. Germline CDR1 is PRHDT and CDR2 is FYEKMQ (reference sequence). CDR3 length: 15 residues. CDR3 amino acids: CASSSRPSGSSEQYF.

This chain links TRBV3-1 with TRBJ1-1. Germline CDR1 is LGHDT and CDR2 is YNNKEL (reference sequence). The CDR3 loop spans 14 amino acids. The CDR3 sequence is CASSPKRYYTEAFF.

The chain joins TRBV29-1 to TRBJ1-2. There are 12 residues in the CDR3. Germline CDR1 SQVTM, CDR2 ANQGSEA. CDR3 protein: CSVGDNAYGYTF.

The chain carries TRBV19 and TRBJ2-7; TCRdb selects TRBD1, and the lack of DNA leaves this call unchecked. The CDR3 totals 15 residues. Germline values: CDR1 LNHDA, CDR2 SQIVND (reference sequence). CDR3 sequence: CASSIGGGRTYEQYF.

The genes are TRBV5-1 and TRBJ2-7; TCRdb returns TRBD1, unconfirmable since there is no DNA. The CDR3 runs 13 residues. Germline assignment: CDR1 SGHRS and CDR2 YFSETQ. Here the CDR3 reads CASIPDGEDEQYF. The whole variable domain, filled in from reference TRBV5-1 and TRBJ2-7, reads KAGVTQTPRYLIKTRGQQVTLSCSPISGHRSVSWYQQTPGQGLQFLFEYFSETQRNKGNFPGRFSGRQFSNSRSEMNVSTLELGDSALYLCASIPDGEDEQYFGPGTRLTVT.

CDR3 region: CASSPRRARGYTF. The chain is built from TRBV4-1 and TRBJ1-2. The CDR3 length is 13 residues. Germline V gives CDR1 MGHRA, CDR2 YSYEKL.